The clone carrying this T cell receptor (beta chain) was counted only a few times. Its antigen is not known. The PCR had 60 Vbeta and 13 Jbeta primers. The table came from immunoSEQ multiplex PCR; TCRdb's copy has only in-frame clones and leaves some out. The table lists about 110,000 clones, roughly 14% of them singletons. The sample belongs to a study of cytomegalovirus exposure and HLA in healthy donors. Looking at the study overall: Prior work identified about 120 million unique TCR beta sequences in approximately 180 million T cells.

Unmatched junction bases numbered 9, after V lost 4 bases and J lost 4 bases. This CDR3 is 15 amino acids long. Germline CDR1 reads SGHRS; CDR2 reads YFSETQ. Overall study findings and caveats: Because they were indistinguishable, some V segments, including TRBV6-2 and TRBV6-3, were excluded.

This sequence was found in a woman between 18 and 29 years old in good health and CMV-seronegative. The chain joins TRBV5-1 to TRBJ1-2; TRBD1 aligns across 8 bases. Sequenced input: PBMCs. The CDR3 nucleotides are TGCGCCAGCAGCCACGGACAGGGCCAGGGCTATGGCTACACCTTC. As protein: CASSHGQGQGYGYTF.